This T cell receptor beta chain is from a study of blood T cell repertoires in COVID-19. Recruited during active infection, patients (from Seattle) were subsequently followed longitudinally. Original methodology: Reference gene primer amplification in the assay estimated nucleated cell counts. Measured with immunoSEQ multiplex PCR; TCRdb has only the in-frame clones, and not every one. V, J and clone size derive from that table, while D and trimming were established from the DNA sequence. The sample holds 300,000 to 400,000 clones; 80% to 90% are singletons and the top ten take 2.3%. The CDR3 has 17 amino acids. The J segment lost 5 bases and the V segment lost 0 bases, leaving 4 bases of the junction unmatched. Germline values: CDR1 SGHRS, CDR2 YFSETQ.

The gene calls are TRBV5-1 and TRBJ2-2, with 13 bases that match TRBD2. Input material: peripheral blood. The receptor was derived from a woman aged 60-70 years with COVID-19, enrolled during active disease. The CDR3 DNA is TGCGCCAGCAGCTTGGGACTAGCGGGGGGCCAGACCGGGGAGCTGTTTTTT. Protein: CASSLGLAGGQTGELFF.